This passage covers 22 T cell receptor beta chains from one sample sequenced in a study of control samples from healthy donors and cancer patients. Assay: immunoSEQ multiplex PCR; the TCRdb copy retains only in-frame clones and omits some. This sample carries 150,000 to 200,000 clones, just under 95% of them seen once, and the ten largest clones take 7.5% to 8.5%. The sequencing input was blood. The source is a middle-aged woman in good health.

CDR3 sequence reads: CASSLNPGVNEKLFF. The CDR3 bases are TGTGCCAGCAGCTTAAATCCAGGAGTCAATGAAAAACTGTTTTTT. The chain recombines TRBV7-2 with TRBJ1-4; no definite D call. The V gene lost 2 bases and the J gene lost 5 bases, with 12 bases spanning the gap. CDR3 length: 15 residues. CDR1 and CDR2 (germline): SGHTA, FQGNSA.

The chain combines TRBV9 with TRBJ1-1, with TRBD1 as a possible D gene (5 bases). CDR3 size: 15 residues. Between the trimmed V and J ends, which lost 0 bases and 1 base, there was a span of 10 bases. Germline values: CDR1 SGDLS, CDR2 YYNGEE. CDR3 residues: CASSVGTFRNTEAFF. CDR3 nucleotide sequence: TGTGCCAGCAGCGTAGGGACATTTCGGAACACTGAAGCTTTCTTT.

The chain recombines TRBV4-2 with TRBJ1-2; D remains unclear. The CDR3 is made up of 16 amino acids. V was clipped by 1 base and J by 5 bases, with 17 bases between them. Germline CDR1 is LGHNA and CDR2 is YNFKEQ. The CDR3 DNA sequence: TGTGCCAGCAGCCAAGCGACTCCACGGACGGAATATGGCTACACCTTC. Its protein is CASSQATPRTEYGYTF.

V gene TRBV6-2 or TRBV6-3 combines with J gene TRBJ1-5; D not resolved. The V end lost 3 bases, the J end lost 1 base, and 10 bases lay between the germline ends. CDR1 and CDR2 (germline): MNHEY, SVGEGT. This CDR3 comprises 15 residues. The CDR3 DNA sequence: TGTGCCAGCAGTTATCTGGGCTTAAGCAATCAGCCCCAGCATTTT. Translation gives CASSYLGLSNQPQHF.

The chain carries TRBV4-3 and TRBJ2-3; TRBD1 is a possible D gene (6 bases). Deletions cut 0 bases from V and 8 bases from J, with 15 bases between. Germline V CDR1 and CDR2: LGHNA, YSLEER. CDR3 size: 15 residues. CDR3 amino acids: CASSQEQGWLGTQYF. In DNA form, the CDR3 reads TGCGCCAGCAGCCAAGAACAGGGTTGGTTAGGTACGCAGTATTTT.

The chain is built from TRBV10-3 and TRBJ1-2; 9 nucleotides match TRBD1. V lost 4 bases and J lost 8; bases outside the gene matches: 14. There are 16 residues in the CDR3. The germline V gene has CDR1 ENHRY and CDR2 SYGVKD. The CDR3, as DNA: TGTGCCATCAGTGTCGTCCCGGGACAGGGCCGGGGAGGCTACACCTTC. It yields the protein CAISVVPGQGRGGYTF.

The chain joins TRBV7-2 to TRBJ1-5; 7 bases are shared with TRBD1. Per the germline V gene, CDR1 is SGHTA and CDR2 is FQGNSA. The V gene end was trimmed by 0 bases and the J gene end by 7 bases; junction bases not matched to a gene: 6. CDR3 size: 15 residues. The CDR3 protein is CASSLATGSGQPQHF. The CDR3, as DNA: TGTGCCAGCAGCTTAGCGACAGGGTCCGGGCAGCCCCAGCATTTT.

The chain combines TRBV12-3 or TRBV12-4 with TRBJ1-2; maybe TRBD1 (5 bases). The CDR3 loop spans 13 amino acids. Deletions cut 4 bases from V and 7 bases from J, with 13 bases between. The CDR3 loop reads CASSSRAWSGYTF. CDR3 nucleotide sequence: TGTGCCAGCAGTTCCAGGGCTTGGAGTGGCTACACCTTC.

CDR3 DNA sequence: TGTGCCAGCAGCTTGCTCGGGACGGGCCAAGAGACCCAGTACTTC. This codes for CASSLLGTGQETQYF. The chain is built from TRBV5-6 and TRBJ2-5; either TRBD1 or TRBD2 may fit D (5 bases each). CDR1 is SGHDT, CDR2 YYEEEE, per germline. V gave up 1 base and J gave up 1 base, with 11 bases separating them. The CDR3 length is 15 residues. The whole variable domain, remainder taken from reference TRBV5-6 and TRBJ2-5, is DAGVTQSPTHLIKTRGQQVTLRCSPKSGHDTVSWYQQALGQGPQFIFQYYEEEERQRGNFPDRFSGHQFPNYSSELNVNALLLGDSALYLCASSLLGTGQETQYFGPGTRLLVL.

The V and J genes are TRBV3-1 (or the pseudogene TRBV3-2) and TRBJ1-3; D call uncertain. The CDR3 loop spans 15 amino acids. Germline values: CDR1 LGHDT, CDR2 YNNKEL (reference sequence). Trimming stripped 2 bases from V and 4 bases from J, with 12 bases between. CDR3 sequence (DNA): TGTGCCAGCAGCCAACCTACAGCTTTAGGAAACACCATATATTTT. It translates to CASSQPTALGNTIYF.

The CDR3 nucleotides are TGTGCCAGCAGTCTGAGCGGGGGGGCCTACAATGAGCAGTTCTTC. Residues: CASSLSGGAYNEQFF. The V gene is TRBV7-9, the J gene TRBJ2-1; 10 bases fit TRBD2. V lost 6 bases and J lost 2; bases outside the gene matches: 4. The CDR3 is made up of 15 amino acids. Germline V gene sequence: CDR1 SEHNR, CDR2 FQNEAQ (reference sequence).

The chain links TRBV4-3 to TRBJ2-2; 7 bases fit TRBD1. Germline-derived CDR1 and CDR2 are LGHNA and YSLEER. The length of the CDR3 is 14 residues. V lost 4 bases and J lost 6; bases outside the gene matches: 5. For the CDR3, the DNA is TGCGCCAGCAGCCCAACAGGGGTTCCCGGGGAGCTGTTTTTT. This translates into CASSPTGVPGELFF.

The gene calls are TRBV18 and TRBJ1-2, with D perhaps matching TRBD1 (5 bases). Per germline, CDR1 KGHSH and CDR2 LQKENI. V dropped 9 bases and J dropped 9 bases, with 20 bases sitting between them. The CDR3 runs to 13 residues. The chain's CDR3 is CASGTGAEPRYTF. The CDR3 DNA sequence: TGTGCCAGTGGGACCGGGGCCGAGCCGCGCTACACCTTC.

This chain links TRBV18 with TRBJ1-4; possible D gene TRBD1, 5 bases. This CDR3 comprises 14 residues. CDR1 is KGHSH, CDR2 LQKENI, per germline. Trimming left V 6 bases short and J 5 bases short, with 13 bases between. CDR3 loop: CASSMGLSNEKLFF. The CDR3 coding sequence is TGTGCCAGCTCTATGGGGCTTTCCAATGAAAAACTGTTTTTT.

This clone came up once. The gene calls are TRBV19 and TRBJ2-3; tentative D call: TRBD2 (6 bases). This CDR3 region has 20 residues. Trimming removed 1 base at V and 6 bases at J, with 29 bases between. Germline CDR1 LNHDA, CDR2 SQIVND (reference sequence). CDR3 in DNA: TGTGCCAGTAGTATAGGGACCGCGGAGGTCCTCTCCCGGGAGAGGGATACGCAGTATTTT. This gives the protein CASSIGTAEVLSRERDTQYF.

The chain combines TRBV19 with TRBJ1-1, with 7 bases lining up with TRBD1. Losses at the gene ends were 3 bases for V and 3 bases for J; bases not matched to a gene: 7. Germline V lookup: CDR1 LNHDA, CDR2 SQIVND (reference sequence). CDR3 length equals 15 residues. CDR3 nucleotide sequence: TGTGCCAGTAGTATTCAGGGGGGAGAGTACACTGAAGCTTTCTTT. Translating gives CASSIQGGEYTEAFF.

This chain connects TRBV10-3 to TRBJ1-5; D is possibly TRBD1 (5 bases). Germline lookup yields CDR1 ENHRY and CDR2 SYGVKD. The V gene lost 4 bases and the J gene lost 5 bases, with 15 bases spanning the gap. The CDR3 has 15 residues. The CDR3 spells CAISAVRDPYQPQHF. DNA for the CDR3: TGTGCCATCAGTGCAGTCCGGGACCCTTATCAGCCCCAGCATTTT.

This rearrangement joins TRBV6-6 to TRBJ1-2; D remains ambiguous. From germline, CDR1 is MNHNY and CDR2 SVGAGI (reference sequence). This CDR3 contains 13 residues. V dropped 2 bases and J dropped 3 bases, with 7 bases sitting between them. Written as DNA, the CDR3 is TGTGCCAGCAGTTACGAGGCCCACTATGGCTACACCTTC. As protein: CASSYEAHYGYTF.

The genes are TRBV19 and TRBJ1-5; D is unresolved. Trimming removed 3 bases at V and 4 bases at J, with 4 bases between. CDR3 length: 12 residues. Per germline, CDR1 LNHDA and CDR2 SQIVND (reference sequence). The CDR3 bases are TGTGCCAGTAGTATCTCTAATCAGCCCCAGCATTTT. Protein sequence: CASSISNQPQHF.

The V and J genes are TRBV6-2 or TRBV6-3 and TRBJ1-1; D is possibly TRBD1 (6 bases). The CDR3 spans 17 residues. V lost 2 bases, J lost 1 base, and 17 bases lay in between. The germline V gene has CDR1 MNHEY and CDR2 SVGEGT. CDR3 nucleotides: TGTGCCAGCAGTTACACGGGGAAGGGGGGACGGAACACTGAAGCTTTCTTT. This gives the protein CASSYTGKGGRNTEAFF.

J is TRBJ1-1 and V is TRBV4-3; tentative D call: TRBD1 (6 bases). This CDR3 region has 14 residues. Per the germline V gene, CDR1 is LGHNA and CDR2 is YSLEER. Trimming took off 2 bases at V and 0 bases at J, with 7 bases between the two ends. The CDR3 spells CASSQWTVNTEAFF. CDR3 bases: TGCGCCAGCAGCCAATGGACAGTGAACACTGAAGCTTTCTTT.

The CDR3 is CASSLILDSPYNEQFF. CDR3 in DNA: TGTGCCAGCAGCTTGATTTTGGACAGTCCTTACAATGAGCAGTTCTTC. The chain couples TRBV5-6 to TRBJ2-1; D is possibly TRBD1 (6 bases). With 1 base removed from V and 4 bases from J, the gap between germline ends came to 15 bases. Germline assignment: CDR1 SGHDT and CDR2 YYEEEE. CDR3 length: 16 amino acids. Variable domain in full (rest from reference TRBV5-6 and TRBJ2-1): DAGVTQSPTHLIKTRGQQVTLRCSPKSGHDTVSWYQQALGQGPQFIFQYYEEEERQRGNFPDRFSGHQFPNYSSELNVNALLLGDSALYLCASSLILDSPYNEQFFGPGTRLTVL.